This T cell receptor beta chain derives from a study of cytomegalovirus exposure and HLA in healthy donors. The germline gives CDR1 SQVTM, CDR2 ANQGSEA. The ends were cut back, 7 bases at V and 1 base at J, with 10 bases in the middle. The CDR3 sequence is 12 residues long. This PCR relied on a set of 60 Vbeta primers and 13 Jbeta primers. Assay used: immunoSEQ multiplex PCR; TCRdb lists only in-frame clones, some missing. Of about 41,000 clones in the sample, around 85% were seen once. Study-wide results and limits: Cytomegalovirus association was assigned to 150 to 200 TCR beta chains. TCR sequences were mostly rare, though some public TCRs occurred in many donors.

Regarding this clone: The antigen remains undetermined.

The sequencing sample was made of PBMCs. The clonotype was recovered from a man in his fifties in good health and CMV-seronegative. This chain connects TRBV29-1 to TRBJ1-2, with D perhaps matching TRBD1 (6 bases). DNA of the CDR3: TGCAGCGCGGGGGGGCTTAACTATGGCTACACCTTC. Residues: CSAGGLNYGYTF. Based on the CDR3 plus reference TRBV29-1 and TRBJ1-2, the full variable domain is SAVISQKPSRDICQRGTSLTIQCQVDSQVTMMFWYRQQPGQSLTLIATANQGSEATYESGFVIDKFPISRPNLTFSTLTVSNMSPEDSSIYLCSAGGLNYGYTFGSGTRLTVV.